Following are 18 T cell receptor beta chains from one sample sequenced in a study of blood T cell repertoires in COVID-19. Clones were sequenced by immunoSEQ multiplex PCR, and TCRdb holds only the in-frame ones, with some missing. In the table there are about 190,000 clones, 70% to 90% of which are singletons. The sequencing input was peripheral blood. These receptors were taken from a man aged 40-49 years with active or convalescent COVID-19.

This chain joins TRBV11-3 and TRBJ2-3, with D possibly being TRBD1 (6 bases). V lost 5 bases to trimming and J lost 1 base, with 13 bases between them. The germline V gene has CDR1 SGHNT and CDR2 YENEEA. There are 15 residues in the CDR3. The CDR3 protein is CASSQGHGGTDTQYF. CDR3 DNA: TGTGCCAGCAGCCAGGGACACGGTGGCACAGATACGCAGTATTTT. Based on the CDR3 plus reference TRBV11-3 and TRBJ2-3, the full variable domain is EAGVVQSPRYKIIEKKQPVAFWCNPISGHNTLYWYLQNLGQGPELLIRYENEEAVDDSQLPKDRFSAERLKGVDSTLKIQPAELGDSAVYLCASSQGHGGTDTQYFGPGTRLTVL.

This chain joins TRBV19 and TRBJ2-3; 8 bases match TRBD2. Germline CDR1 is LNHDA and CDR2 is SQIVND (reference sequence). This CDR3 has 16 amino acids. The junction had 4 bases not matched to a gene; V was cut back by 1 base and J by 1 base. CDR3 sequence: CASSIAAAGGTDTQYF. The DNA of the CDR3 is TGTGCCAGTAGTATAGCCGCAGCGGGGGGCACAGATACGCAGTATTTT.

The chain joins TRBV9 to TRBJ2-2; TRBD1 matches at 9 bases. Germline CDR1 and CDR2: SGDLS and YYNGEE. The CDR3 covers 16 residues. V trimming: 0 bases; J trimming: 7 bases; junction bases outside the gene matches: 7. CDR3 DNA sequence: TGTGCCAGCAGCGTAGAAGGGACAGGGCTTGGCGGGGAGCTGTTTTTT. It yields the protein CASSVEGTGLGGELFF.

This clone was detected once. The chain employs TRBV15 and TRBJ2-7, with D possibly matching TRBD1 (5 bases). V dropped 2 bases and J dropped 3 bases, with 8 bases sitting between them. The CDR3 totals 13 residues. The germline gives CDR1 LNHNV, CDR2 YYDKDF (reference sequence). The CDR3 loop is CATSRKTGYEQYF. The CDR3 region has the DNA TGTGCCACCAGCAGAAAAACAGGCTACGAGCAGTACTTC.

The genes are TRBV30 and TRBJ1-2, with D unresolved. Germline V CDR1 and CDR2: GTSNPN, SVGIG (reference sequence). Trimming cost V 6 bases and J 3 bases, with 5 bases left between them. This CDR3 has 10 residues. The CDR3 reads CACVDYGYTF. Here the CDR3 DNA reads TGTGCCTGCGTTGACTATGGCTACACCTTC. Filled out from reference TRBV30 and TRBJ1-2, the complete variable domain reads SQTIHQWPATLVQPVGSPLSLECTVEGTSNPNLYWYRQAAGRGLQLLFYSVGIGQISSEVPQNLSASRPQDRQFILSSKKLLLSDSGFYLCACVDYGYTFGSGTRLTVV.

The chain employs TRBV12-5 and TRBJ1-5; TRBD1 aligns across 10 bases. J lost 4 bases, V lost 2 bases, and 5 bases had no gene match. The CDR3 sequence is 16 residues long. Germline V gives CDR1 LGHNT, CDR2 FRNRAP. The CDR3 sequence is CASGLPGTGVNQPQHF. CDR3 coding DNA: TGTGCTAGTGGTTTGCCCGGGACAGGGGTAAATCAGCCCCAGCATTTT.

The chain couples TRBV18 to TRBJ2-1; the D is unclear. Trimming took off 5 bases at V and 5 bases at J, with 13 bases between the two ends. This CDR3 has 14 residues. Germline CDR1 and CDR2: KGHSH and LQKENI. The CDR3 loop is CASSDRRTDNEQFF. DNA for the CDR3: TGTGCCAGCTCAGACCGCCGAACAGACAATGAGCAGTTCTTC.

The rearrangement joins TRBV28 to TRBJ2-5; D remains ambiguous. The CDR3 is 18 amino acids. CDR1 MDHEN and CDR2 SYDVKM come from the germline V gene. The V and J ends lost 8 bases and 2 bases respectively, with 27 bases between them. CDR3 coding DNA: TGTGCCAGCCATTTAAGCTGTTCGGTCTGCCGTCATCAAGAGACCCAGTACTTC. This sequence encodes CASHLSCSVCRHQETQYF.

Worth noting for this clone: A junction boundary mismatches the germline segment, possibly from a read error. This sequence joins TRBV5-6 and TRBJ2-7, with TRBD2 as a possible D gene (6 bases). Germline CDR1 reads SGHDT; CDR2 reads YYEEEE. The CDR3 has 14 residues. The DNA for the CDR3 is TGTGCCAGCAGCTTGGCCGGGACTCGTTACGTGCAGTACTTC. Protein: CASSLAGTRYVQYF.

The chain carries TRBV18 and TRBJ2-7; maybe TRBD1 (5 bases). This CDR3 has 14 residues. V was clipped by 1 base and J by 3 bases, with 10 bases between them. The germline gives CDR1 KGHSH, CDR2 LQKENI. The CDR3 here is CASSPRVGDYEQYF. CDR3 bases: TGTGCCAGCTCACCACGAGTAGGGGACTACGAGCAGTACTTC.

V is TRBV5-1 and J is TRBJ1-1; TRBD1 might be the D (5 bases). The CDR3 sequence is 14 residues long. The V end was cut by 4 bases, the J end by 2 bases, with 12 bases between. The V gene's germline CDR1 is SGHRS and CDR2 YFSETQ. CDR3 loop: CASSPGDDNTEAFF. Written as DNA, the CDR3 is TGCGCCAGCAGCCCGGGGGACGACAACACTGAAGCTTTCTTT.

This CDR3 reads CASSVGAGGRTDTQYF. CDR3 DNA: TGTGCCAGCAGCGTAGGGGCAGGGGGTCGCACAGATACGCAGTATTTT. This rearrangement joins TRBV9 to TRBJ2-3; 7 bases agree with TRBD1. V lost 0 bases, J lost 1 base, and 5 bases stayed unmatched. The CDR3 length is 16 residues. Germline V CDR1 and CDR2: SGDLS, YYNGEE.

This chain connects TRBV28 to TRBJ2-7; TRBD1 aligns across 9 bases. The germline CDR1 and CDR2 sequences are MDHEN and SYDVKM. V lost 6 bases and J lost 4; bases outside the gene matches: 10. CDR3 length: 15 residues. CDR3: CASSSPGTGSYEQYF. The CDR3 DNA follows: TGTGCCAGCAGCTCTCCCGGGACAGGGAGTTACGAGCAGTACTTC.

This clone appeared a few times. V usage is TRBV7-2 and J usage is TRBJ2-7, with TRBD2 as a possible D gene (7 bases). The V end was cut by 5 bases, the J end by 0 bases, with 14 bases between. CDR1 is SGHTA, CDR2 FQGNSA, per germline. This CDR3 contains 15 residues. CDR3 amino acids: CASSPGGYSSYEQYF. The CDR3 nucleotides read TGTGCCAGCAGCCCGGGGGGCTACAGCTCCTACGAGCAGTACTTC.

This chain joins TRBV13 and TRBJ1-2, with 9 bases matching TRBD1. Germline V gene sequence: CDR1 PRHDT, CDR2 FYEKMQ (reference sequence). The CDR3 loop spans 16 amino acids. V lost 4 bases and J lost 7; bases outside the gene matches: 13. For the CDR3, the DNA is TGTGCCAGCAGCTCGGCTACAGGGGGCGGTATGGGTGGCTACACCTTC. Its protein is CASSSATGGGMGGYTF.

CDR3: CASSLSHGGQQFF. The DNA for the CDR3 is TGTGCCAGCAGCTTAAGTCACGGGGGGCAGCAGTTCTTC. V is TRBV7-2 and J is TRBJ2-1; possibly TRBD2 for D (7 bases). CDR3 length: 13 residues. Germline CDR1 reads SGHTA; CDR2 reads FQGNSA. V lost 2 bases and J lost 11, with 13 bases in between.

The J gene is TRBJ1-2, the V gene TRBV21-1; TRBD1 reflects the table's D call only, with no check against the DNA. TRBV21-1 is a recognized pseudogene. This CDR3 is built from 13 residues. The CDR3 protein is CASSGDRGYGYTF. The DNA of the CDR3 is TGTGCCAGCAGCGGGGACAGGGGCTATGGCTACACCTTC.

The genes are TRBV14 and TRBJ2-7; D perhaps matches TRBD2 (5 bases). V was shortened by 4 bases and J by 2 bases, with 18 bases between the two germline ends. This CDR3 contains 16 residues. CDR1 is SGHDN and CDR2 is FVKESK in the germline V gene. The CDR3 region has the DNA TGTGCCAGCAGCCCAAGCCCCGGCGGGCCAGCCTACGAGCAGTACTTC. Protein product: CASSPSPGGPAYEQYF.